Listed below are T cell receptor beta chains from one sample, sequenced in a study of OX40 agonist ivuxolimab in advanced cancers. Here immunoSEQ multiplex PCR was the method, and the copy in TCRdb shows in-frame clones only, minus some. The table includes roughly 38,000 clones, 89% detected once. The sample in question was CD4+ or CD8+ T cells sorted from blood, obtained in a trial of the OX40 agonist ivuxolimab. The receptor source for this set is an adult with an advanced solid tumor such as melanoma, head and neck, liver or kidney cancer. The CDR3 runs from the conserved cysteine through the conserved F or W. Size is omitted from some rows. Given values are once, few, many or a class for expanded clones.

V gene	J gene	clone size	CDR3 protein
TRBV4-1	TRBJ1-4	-	CASSHASEKLFF
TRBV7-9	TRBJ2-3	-	CASSYLSTDTQYF
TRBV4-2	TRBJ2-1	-	CATSGGSSYNEQFF
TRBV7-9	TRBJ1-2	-	CASSHRDSYGYTF
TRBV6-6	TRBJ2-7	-	CASSYSNDGWQEQYF
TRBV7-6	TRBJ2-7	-	CASSFRGQSSYEQYF
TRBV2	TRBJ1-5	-	CASSEGAGGLVQPQHF
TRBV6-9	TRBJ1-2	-	CASTDRGVGRTGYTF
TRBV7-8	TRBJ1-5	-	CASSRRDRDSNQPQHF
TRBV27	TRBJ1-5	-	CASRTTGGPQHF
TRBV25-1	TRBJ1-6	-	CASSAREALHF
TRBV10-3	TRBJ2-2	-	CAITGSENTGELFF
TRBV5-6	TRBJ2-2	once	CASSSITGTGANTGELFF
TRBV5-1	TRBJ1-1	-	CASSLIDTNTEAFF
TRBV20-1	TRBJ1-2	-	CSAGRNGYTF
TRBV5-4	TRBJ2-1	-	CASSSRNEQFF
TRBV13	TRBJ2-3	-	CASSLVSGGADTQYF
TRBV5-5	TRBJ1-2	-	CASSGVISNYGYTF
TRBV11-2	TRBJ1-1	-	CASSLEIGANTEAFF
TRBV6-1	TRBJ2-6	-	CASIEGTSRASGANVLTF
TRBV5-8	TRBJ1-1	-	CASSLGHMNTEAFF
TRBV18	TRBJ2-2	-	CASSPAGGGILGELFF
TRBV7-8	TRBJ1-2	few	CASSLEGRAIYGYTF
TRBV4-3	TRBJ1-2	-	CASSQDATRLYGYTF
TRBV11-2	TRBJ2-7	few	CASSLGGPDSYEQYF
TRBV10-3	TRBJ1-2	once	CAISESSGGSRNYGYTF
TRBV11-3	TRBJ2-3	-	CASSLERTDTQYF
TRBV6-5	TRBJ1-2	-	CASSGTSYGYTF
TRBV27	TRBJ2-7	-	CASSLRRQTYEQYF
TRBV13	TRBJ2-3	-	CASSPADTQYF
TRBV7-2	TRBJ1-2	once	CASSLGSGNYGYTF
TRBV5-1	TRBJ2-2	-	CASSFVGGTGELFF
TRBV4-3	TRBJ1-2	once	CASSQDFATHGYTF
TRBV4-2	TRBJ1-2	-	CASQRSDRGNYGYTF
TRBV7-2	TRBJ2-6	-	CASGETSSGANVLTF
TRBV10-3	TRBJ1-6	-	CAIRRTGSSYNSPLHF
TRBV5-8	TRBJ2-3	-	CASSPSTDTQYF
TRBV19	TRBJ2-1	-	CASSAGVYNEQFF
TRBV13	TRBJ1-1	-	CASSLGGSSREAFF
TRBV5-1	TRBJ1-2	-	CASRRDREDYGYTF
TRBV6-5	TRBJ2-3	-	CASTSLARTDTQYF
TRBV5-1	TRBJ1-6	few	CASSTGQMDSPLHF
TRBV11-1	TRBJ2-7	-	CASSARQGYEQYF
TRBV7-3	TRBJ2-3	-	CASSLRRLAGADTQYF
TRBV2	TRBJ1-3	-	CASRPGTVGNTIYF
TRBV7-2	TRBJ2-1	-	CASSFGRGNYNEQFF
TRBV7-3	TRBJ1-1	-	CASSPTTGVTEAFF